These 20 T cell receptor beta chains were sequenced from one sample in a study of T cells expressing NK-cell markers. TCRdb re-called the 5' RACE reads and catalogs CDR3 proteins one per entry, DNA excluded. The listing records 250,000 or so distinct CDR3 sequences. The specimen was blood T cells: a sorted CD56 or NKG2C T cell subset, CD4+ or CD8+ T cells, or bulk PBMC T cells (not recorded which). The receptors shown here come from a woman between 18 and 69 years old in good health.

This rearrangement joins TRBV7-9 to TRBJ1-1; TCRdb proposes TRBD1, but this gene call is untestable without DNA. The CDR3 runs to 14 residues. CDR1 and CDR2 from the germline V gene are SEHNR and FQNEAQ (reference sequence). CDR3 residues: CASSRDRVNTEAFF.

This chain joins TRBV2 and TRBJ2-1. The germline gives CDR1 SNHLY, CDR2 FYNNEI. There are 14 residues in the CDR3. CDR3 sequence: CASSPDRTDNEQFF. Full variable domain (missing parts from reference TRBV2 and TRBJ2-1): EPEVTQTPSHQVTQMGQEVILRCVPISNHLYFYWYRQILGQKVEFLVSFYNNEISEKSEIFDDQFSVERPDGSNFTLKIRSTKLEDSAMYFCASSPDRTDNEQFFGPGTRLTVL.

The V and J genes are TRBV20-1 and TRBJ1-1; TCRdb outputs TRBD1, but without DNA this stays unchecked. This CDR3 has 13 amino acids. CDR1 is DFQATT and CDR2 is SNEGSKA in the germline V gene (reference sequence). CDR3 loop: CSACGQRNTEAFF.

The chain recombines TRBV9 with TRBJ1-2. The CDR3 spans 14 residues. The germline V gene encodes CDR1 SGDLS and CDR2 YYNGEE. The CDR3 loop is CASSHRTAGDGYTF.

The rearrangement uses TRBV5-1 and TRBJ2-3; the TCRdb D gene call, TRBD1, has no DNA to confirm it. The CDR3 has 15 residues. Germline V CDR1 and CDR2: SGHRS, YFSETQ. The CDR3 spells CASSLVAGEGDTQYF.

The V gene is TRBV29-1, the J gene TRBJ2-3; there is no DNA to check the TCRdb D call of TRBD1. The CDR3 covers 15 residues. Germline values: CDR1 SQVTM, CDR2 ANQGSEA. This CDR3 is CSVHRDSVFTDTQYF.

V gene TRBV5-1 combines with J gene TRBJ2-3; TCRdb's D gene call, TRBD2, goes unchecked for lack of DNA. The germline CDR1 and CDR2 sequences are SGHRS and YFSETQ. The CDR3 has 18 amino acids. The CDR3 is CASSSVPGLAGDSDTQYF.

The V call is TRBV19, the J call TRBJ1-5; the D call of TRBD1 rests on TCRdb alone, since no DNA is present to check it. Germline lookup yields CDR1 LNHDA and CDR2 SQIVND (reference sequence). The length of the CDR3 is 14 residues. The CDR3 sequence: CASSIYGGFQPQHF.

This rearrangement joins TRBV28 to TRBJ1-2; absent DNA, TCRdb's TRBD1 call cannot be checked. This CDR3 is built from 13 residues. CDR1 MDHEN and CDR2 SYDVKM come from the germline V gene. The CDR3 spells CASKPPPNYGYTF.

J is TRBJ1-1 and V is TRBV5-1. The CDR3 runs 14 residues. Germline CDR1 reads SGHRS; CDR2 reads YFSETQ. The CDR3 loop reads CASSQGSGGTEAFF.

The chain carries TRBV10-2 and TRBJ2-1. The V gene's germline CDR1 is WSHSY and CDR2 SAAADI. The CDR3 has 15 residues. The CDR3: CASSAGSSSYNEQFF.

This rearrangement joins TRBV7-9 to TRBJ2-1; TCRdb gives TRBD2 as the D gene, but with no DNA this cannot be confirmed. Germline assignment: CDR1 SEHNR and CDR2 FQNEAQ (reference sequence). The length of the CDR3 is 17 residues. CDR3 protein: CASSLFSSGRARNEQFF.

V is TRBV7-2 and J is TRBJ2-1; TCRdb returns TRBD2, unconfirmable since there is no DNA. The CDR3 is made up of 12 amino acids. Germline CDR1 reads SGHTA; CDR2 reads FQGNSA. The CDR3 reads CASSTGLGEQFF.

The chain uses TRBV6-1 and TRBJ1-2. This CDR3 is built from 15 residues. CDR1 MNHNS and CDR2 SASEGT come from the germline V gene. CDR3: CASSEATLLPYGYTF.

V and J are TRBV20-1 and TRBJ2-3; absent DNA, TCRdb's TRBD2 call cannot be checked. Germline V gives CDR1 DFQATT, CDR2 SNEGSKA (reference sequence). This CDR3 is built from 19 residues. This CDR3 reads CSARDGRLAGSTSTDTQYF.

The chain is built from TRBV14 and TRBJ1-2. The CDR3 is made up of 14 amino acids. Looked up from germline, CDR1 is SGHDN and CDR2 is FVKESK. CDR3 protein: CASSQDLYLYGYTF.

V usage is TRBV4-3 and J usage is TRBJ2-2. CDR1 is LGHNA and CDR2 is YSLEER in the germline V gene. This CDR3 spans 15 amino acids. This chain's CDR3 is CASSQDGSYTGELFF.

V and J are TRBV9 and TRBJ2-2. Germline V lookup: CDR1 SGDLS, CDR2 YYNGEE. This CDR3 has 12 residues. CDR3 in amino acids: CASSADTGELFF.

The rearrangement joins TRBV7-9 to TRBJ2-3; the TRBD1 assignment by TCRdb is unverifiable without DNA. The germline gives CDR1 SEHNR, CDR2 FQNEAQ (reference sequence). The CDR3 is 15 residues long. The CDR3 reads CASSLVWDNTDTQYF.

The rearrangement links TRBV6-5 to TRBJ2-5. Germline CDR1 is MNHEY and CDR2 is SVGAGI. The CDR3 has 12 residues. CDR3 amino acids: CASSYTWETQYF.